One sample yielded the 15 T cell receptor beta chains listed below, sequenced in a study of T cells in Graves' hyperthyroidism and ophthalmopathy. Authors of the study amplified TCR beta CDR3 regions from RNA transcripts. When the TCR CDR3 underwent first-round RT-PCR, the HTBI primer set was used. TCRdb recomputed calls from the multiplex PCR reads with MiXCR, one row per CDR3 protein. The sample has more than 250,000 distinct CDR3 sequences; around 15% are singletons. Sequencing was carried out using blood. Receptors were obtained from a woman in her 50s with Graves' hyperthyroidism that later progressed to Graves' ophthalmopathy.

This clonotype has at least ten counts. The J gene is TRBJ2-7, the V gene TRBV11-2; D gene unclear. CDR1 is SGHAT and CDR2 is FQNNGV in the germline V gene. This CDR3 has 14 amino acids. The V and J ends lost 5 bases and 0 bases respectively, with 11 bases between them. This chain's CDR3 is CASSIDPSSYEQYF. The DNA of the CDR3 is TGTGCCAGCAGCATCGACCCGAGCTCCTACGAGCAGTACTTC. Variable domain in full (rest from reference TRBV11-2 and TRBJ2-7): EAGVAQSPRYKIIEKRQSVAFWCNPISGHATLYWYQQILGQGPKLLIQFQNNGVVDDSQLPKDRFSAERLKGVDSTLKIQPAKLEDSAVYLCASSIDPSSYEQYFGPGTRLTVT.

In its sample, this clonotype was seen many times. CDR3: CASSLGGGTSTDTQYF. CDR3 DNA sequence: TGCGCCAGCAGCTTGGGGGGAGGCACATCCACAGATACGCAGTATTTT. The V and J genes are TRBV5-1 and TRBJ2-3, with D perhaps matching TRBD2 (6 bases). The CDR3 has 16 residues. V lost 0 bases, J lost 2 bases, and 13 bases lay in between. Germline assignment: CDR1 SGHRS and CDR2 YFSETQ.

This clonotype was seen ten or more times. The chain is built from TRBV11-2 and TRBJ2-4, with D possibly matching TRBD2 (5 bases). V was trimmed by 0 bases and J by 12 bases, leaving 18 bases between them. This CDR3 region has 15 residues. Germline loops: CDR1 SGHAT, CDR2 FQNNGV. Here the CDR3 DNA reads TGTGCCAGCAGCTTAGATCCTACTAGGTGGATCACTCAGTACTTC. Translating gives CASSLDPTRWITQYF.

This clonotype showed up many times. In DNA, the CDR3 is TGTGCCAGCACCGGGGTGGGTCAGCCCCAGCATTTT. Residues: CASTGVGQPQHF. This chain joins TRBV6-1 and TRBJ1-5; D not certain. The germline V and J ends were trimmed by 7 bases and 6 bases, with 10 bases remaining between them. The CDR3 contains 12 residues. The V gene's germline CDR1 is MNHNS and CDR2 SASEGT.

This clonotype occurred many times. The J gene is TRBJ2-5, the V gene TRBV28; no reliable D call. V lost 4 bases, J lost 4 bases, and 16 bases lay in between. The V gene's germline CDR1 is MDHEN and CDR2 SYDVKM. This CDR3 comprises 15 residues. This CDR3 reads CASSSLGPDRETQYF. The DNA of the CDR3 is TGTGCCAGCAGTTCACTTGGACCGGACCGAGAGACCCAGTACTTC.

This clonotype was seen at least ten times. The chain is built from TRBV5-1 and TRBJ2-5; 10 positions match TRBD2. Germline trimming cut 0 bases from V and 3 bases from J; bases unmatched to any gene: 5. The CDR3 loop spans 16 amino acids. Germline CDR1 SGHRS, CDR2 YFSETQ. The CDR3 DNA reads as TGCGCCAGCAGCTTGGCCGGGCTAGCGGGAGAAGAGACCCAGTACTTC. Translated: CASSLAGLAGEETQYF. The complete variable domain, with remaining parts taken from reference TRBV5-1 and TRBJ2-5, reads KAGVTQTPRYLIKTRGQQVTLSCSPISGHRSVSWYQQTPGQGLQFLFEYFSETQRNKGNFPGRFSGRQFSNSRSEMNVSTLELGDSALYLCASSLAGLAGEETQYFGPGTRLLVL.

This clonotype was found many times. The genes are TRBV2 and TRBJ2-1; D uncertain. Trimming took off 5 bases at V and 0 bases at J, with 17 bases between the two ends. This CDR3 has 17 residues. Germline CDR1 SNHLY, CDR2 FYNNEI. The CDR3 DNA reads as TGTGCCAGCAGTCCTGAAGACGTTGCCCGCTCCTACAATGAGCAGTTCTTC. It translates to CASSPEDVARSYNEQFF.

This clonotype came up many times. The gene calls are TRBV11-2 and TRBJ2-3; tentative D call: TRBD2 (6 bases). Looked up from germline, CDR1 is SGHAT and CDR2 is FQNNGV. The CDR3 runs 15 residues. The ends were cut back, 1 base at V and 7 bases at J, with 15 bases in the middle. CDR3 sequence reads: CASSLGPGTSNTQYF. DNA of the CDR3: TGTGCCAGCAGCTTAGGCCCCGGGACTTCTAATACGCAGTATTTT.

This clonotype has ten or more counts. The V gene is TRBV2, the J gene TRBJ1-1; D ambiguous. Germline CDR1 SNHLY, CDR2 FYNNEI. V lost 7 bases to trimming and J lost 1 base, with 10 bases between them. This CDR3 contains 13 residues. In DNA form, the CDR3 reads TGTGCCAGCACTAAGGAGGGGAACACTGAAGCTTTCTTT. This codes for CASTKEGNTEAFF.

Ten or more counts support this clonotype. The chain couples TRBV28 to TRBJ1-6, with 10 bases that match TRBD1. This CDR3 is 13 amino acids long. Germline V CDR1 and CDR2: MDHEN, SYDVKM. V lost 11 bases, J lost 8 bases, and 6 bases stayed unmatched. The CDR3 loop is CAGTGTGDSPLHF. The CDR3 nucleotides are TGTGCCGGGACCGGGACAGGGGATTCACCCCTCCACTTT.

The chain carries TRBV10-3 and TRBJ2-1; 10 bases match TRBD1. There are 13 residues in the CDR3. Trimming at V came to 5 bases and at J to 10 bases, leaving 5 bases not matched to a gene. Per the germline V gene, CDR1 is ENHRY and CDR2 is SYGVKD. The CDR3 reads CAISRQGAEEQFF. CDR3 DNA sequence: TGTGCCATCAGTCGACAGGGGGCGGAAGAGCAGTTCTTC.

This clonotype was detected ten times or more. The CDR3: CASSLGTGDYSNQPQHF. CDR3 nucleotide sequence: TGTGCCAGCAGCTTAGGAACGGGCGACTATAGCAATCAGCCCCAGCATTTT. The chain uses TRBV7-3 and TRBJ1-5; the D is unclear. The CDR3 length is 17 residues. Trimming removed 2 bases at V and 0 bases at J, with 14 bases between. Germline V gene lookup returns CDR1 SGHTA and CDR2 FQGTGA.

This clonotype was detected ten times or more. The chain has TRBV20-1 and TRBJ2-5; 8 nucleotides agree with TRBD2. The germline V gene has CDR1 DFQATT and CDR2 SNEGSKA (reference sequence). The CDR3 has 13 amino acids. CDR3 sequence reads: CRIAGTLQETQYF. In DNA form, the CDR3 reads TGCAGGATAGCGGGGACCCTACAAGAGACCCAGTACTTC.

V is TRBV9 and J is TRBJ2-7; D possibly corresponds to TRBD2 (6 bases). The CDR3 extends over 14 amino acids. V shed 4 bases and J shed 1 base, with 12 bases lying between them. Per the germline V gene, CDR1 is SGDLS and CDR2 is YYNGEE. In DNA form, the CDR3 reads TGTGCCAGCAGCCCGGAGGGACGATCCTACGAGCAGTACTTC. This codes for CASSPEGRSYEQYF. Based on the CDR3 plus reference TRBV9 and TRBJ2-7, the full variable domain is DSGVTQTPKHLITATGQRVTLRCSPRSGDLSVYWYQQSLDQGLQFLIQYYNGEERAKGNILERFSAQQFPDLHSELNLSSLELGDSALYFCASSPEGRSYEQYFGPGTRLTVT.

The gene calls are TRBV4-1 and TRBJ2-1; D may be TRBD2 (5 bases). Germline values: CDR1 MGHRA, CDR2 YSYEKL. Trimming removed 4 bases at V and 2 bases at J, with 12 bases between. This CDR3 comprises 15 residues. The CDR3 is CASSRLTNPYNEQFF. The CDR3 nucleotides read TGCGCCAGCAGCCGACTAACGAACCCCTACAATGAGCAGTTCTTC.